Presented here are 18 T cell receptor beta chains from one specimen sequenced in a study of cytomegalovirus exposure and HLA in healthy donors. Primers included in the PCR were 60 Vbeta and 13 Jbeta primers. Using immunoSEQ multiplex PCR, the repertoire was profiled, and TCRdb retains in-frame clones only, with some absent. The sample holds 75,000 to 90,000 clones, around 79% seen once. Material: PBMCs. Every receptor here comes from a human donor in good health.

V gene TRBV19 combines with J gene TRBJ2-2; no clear D. The ends were cut back, 3 bases at V and 7 bases at J, with 6 bases in the middle. Germline loops: CDR1 LNHDA, CDR2 SQIVND (reference sequence). The CDR3 runs to 12 residues. The CDR3 loop is CASSIGIGELFF. The CDR3 DNA follows: TGTGCCAGTAGTATCGGTATCGGGGAGCTGTTTTTT.

The V and J genes are TRBV19 and TRBJ1-5, with D possibly being TRBD1 (5 bases). CDR1 LNHDA and CDR2 SQIVND come from the germline V gene (reference sequence). The CDR3 extends over 17 amino acids. V shed 0 bases and J shed 5 bases, with 17 bases lying between them. In DNA, the CDR3 is TGTGCCAGTAGTATAGATTTCGAGGGACGGGGGGATCAGCCCCAGCATTTT. Translated, it gives CASSIDFEGRGDQPQHF.

This clone has more than one count but fewer than ten. This rearrangement joins TRBV15 to TRBJ2-7; TRBD2 is a possible D gene (5 bases). CDR1 and CDR2 from the germline V gene are LNHNV and YYDKDF (reference sequence). V shed 4 bases and J shed 5 bases, with 15 bases lying between them. This CDR3 is 14 amino acids long. The CDR3 sequence: CATSKRGELDEQYF. CDR3 bases: TGTGCCACCAGCAAACGGGGAGAACTCGACGAGCAGTACTTC.

The chain couples TRBV11-2 to TRBJ1-5; D gene uncertain. CDR3 length: 13 residues. V was cut by 0 bases and J by 3 bases, with 3 bases left in between. Germline V gives CDR1 SGHAT, CDR2 FQNNGV. CDR3 amino acids: CASSLDINQPQHF. The CDR3 region has the DNA TGTGCCAGCAGCTTAGACATCAATCAGCCCCAGCATTTT.

This clone was detected a few times. CDR3 loop: CASSNKRGNEKLFF. The CDR3 DNA is TGTGCCAGCAGTAATAAACGGGGTAATGAAAAACTGTTTTTT. The rearrangement uses TRBV6-6 and TRBJ1-4, with no clear D. Germline loops: CDR1 MNHNY, CDR2 SVGAGI (reference sequence). CDR3 length: 14 residues. Trimming removed 5 bases at V and 4 bases at J, with 11 bases between.

Points on this clone: One junction end does not reproduce the germline sequence, and a read error may be involved. V and J are TRBV30 and TRBJ1-5; a possible D gene is TRBD1 (6 bases). This CDR3 has 14 amino acids. The germline CDR1 and CDR2 sequences are GTSNPN and SVGIG (reference sequence). CDR3 nucleotides: TGTGCCTGGAATCGGGACATCAGCAATCAGCCCCAGAATTTT. It specifies CAWNRDISNQPQNF.

The V and J genes are TRBV27 and TRBJ2-7; 7 bases agree with TRBD2. Germline CDR1 and CDR2: MNHEY and SMNVEV (reference sequence). CDR3 length: 13 amino acids. The J segment lost 2 bases and the V segment lost 7 bases, leaving 5 bases of the junction unmatched. As DNA, the CDR3 is TGTGCCAGCATATCGGGGGGAACCTACGAGCAGTACTTC. Its translation is CASISGGTYEQYF.

This clone was detected a few times. The genes are TRBV2 and TRBJ1-2, with TRBD1 as a possible D gene (5 bases). The CDR3 loop spans 14 amino acids. The V end was cut by 4 bases, the J end by 8 bases, with 17 bases between. CDR1 SNHLY and CDR2 FYNNEI come from the germline V gene. CDR3 residues: CASSVSDTLGGYTF. The CDR3 DNA follows: TGTGCCAGCAGTGTTTCGGACACTCTTGGGGGCTACACCTTC.

The V and J genes are TRBV15 and TRBJ2-5; 8 bases align to TRBD2. Germline-derived CDR1 and CDR2 are LNHNV and YYDKDF (reference sequence). CDR3 length: 17 amino acids. V lost 6 bases, J lost 2 bases, and 14 bases stayed unmatched. The CDR3 coding sequence is TGTGCCACCAGAGGCTCCCCCAGCGGGGGACTACAAGAGACCCAGTACTTC. Protein sequence: CATRGSPSGGLQETQYF.

Details on this clone: An end of the junction does not agree with germline; a read error may underlie this. J is TRBJ2-5 and V is TRBV2, with TRBD2 matching over 13 bases. CDR1 and CDR2 from the germline V gene are SNHLY and FYNNEI. This CDR3 has 15 amino acids. The DNA of the CDR3 is TGTGCCAGCAGCGAAGGACTAGCGGGGGCGGAGACCCAGTACTTC. This encodes CASSEGLAGAETQYF.

CDR3 DNA: TGTGCCAGACGGCCAACGGAGGGACGAAATGAGGCTTTCTTT. Amino acids: CARRPTEGRNEAFF. V gene TRBV6-5 combines with J gene TRBJ1-1; possible D gene TRBD1, 5 bases. Trimming left V 9 bases short and J 11 bases short, with 25 bases between. This CDR3 has 14 amino acids. Looked up from germline, CDR1 is MNHEY and CDR2 is SVGAGI.

The CDR3 spells CSVRRGTEAFF. CDR3 nucleotides: TGCAGCGTTCGTCGGGGAACTGAAGCTTTCTTT. The V call is TRBV29-1, the J call TRBJ1-1, with D unresolved. CDR1 and CDR2 from the germline V gene are SQVTM and ANQGSEA. The CDR3 is 11 amino acids. Trimming pared 5 bases from V and 5 bases from J, leaving 9 bases between. The whole variable domain, remainder taken from reference TRBV29-1 and TRBJ1-1, is SAVISQKPSRDICQRGTSLTIQCQVDSQVTMMFWYRQQPGQSLTLIATANQGSEATYESGFVIDKFPISRPNLTFSTLTVSNMSPEDSSIYLCSVRRGTEAFFGQGTRLTVV.

The V and J genes are TRBV5-1 and TRBJ2-3; 7 nucleotides align to TRBD2. From germline, CDR1 is SGHRS and CDR2 YFSETQ. The CDR3 has 15 amino acids. J lost 0 bases, V lost 4 bases, and 5 bases had no gene match. CDR3: CASSPGGVSTDTQYF. Written as DNA, the CDR3 is TGCGCCAGCAGCCCGGGGGGTGTCAGCACAGATACGCAGTATTTT.

The J gene is TRBJ2-7, the V gene TRBV2; D ambiguous. The CDR3 consists of 13 residues. Trimming pared 6 bases from V and 0 bases from J, leaving 9 bases between. CDR1 and CDR2 from the germline V gene are SNHLY and FYNNEI. CDR3 in DNA: TGTGCCAGCAGGGGTAGGAGCTCCTACGAGCAGTACTTC. Translation gives CASRGRSSYEQYF.

This clone was seen a single time. The rearrangement uses TRBV28 and TRBJ1-6; TRBD1 is a possible D gene (5 bases). The CDR3 contains 14 residues. Trimming took off 5 bases at V and 10 bases at J, with 15 bases between the two ends. CDR1 is MDHEN, CDR2 SYDVKM, per germline. The CDR3 DNA sequence: TGTGCCAGCAGTGGAGCAGGGATTTTCTCACCCCTCCACTTT. This gives the protein CASSGAGIFSPLHF.

This chain uses TRBV7-2 with TRBJ2-5, with 10 bases matching TRBD2. Looked up from germline, CDR1 is SGHTA and CDR2 is FQGNSA. J was trimmed by 5 bases and V by 1 base; bases with no gene match: 13. The CDR3 has 18 residues. The CDR3 loop reads CASSLGFLGLAGAETQYF. CDR3 bases: TGTGCCAGCAGCTTAGGTTTCTTGGGGCTAGCGGGGGCGGAGACCCAGTACTTC.

V gene TRBV9 combines with J gene TRBJ2-7; 7 bases map to TRBD2. The CDR3 totals 15 residues. The germline CDR1 and CDR2 sequences are SGDLS and YYNGEE. V shed 0 bases and J 2 bases; nucleotides not matched to a gene: 5. CDR3 DNA: TGTGCCAGCAGCGTAGGGAGCGGGGAGCCCTACGAGCAGTACTTC. It translates to CASSVGSGEPYEQYF.

The chain recombines TRBV5-4 with TRBJ2-3; D is perhaps TRBD1 (6 bases). The CDR3 is 17 amino acids. V dropped 0 bases and J dropped 6 bases, with 20 bases sitting between them. Germline values: CDR1 SGHNT, CDR2 YYREEE (reference sequence). The CDR3 sequence is CASSLEFWDTRTDTQYF. In DNA form, the CDR3 reads TGTGCCAGCAGCTTGGAATTTTGGGACACAAGGACGGATACGCAGTATTTT.